The sequence of this T cell receptor (beta chain) was determined in a study of T cells in Graves' hyperthyroidism and ophthalmopathy. This clonotype turned up a few times. Its antigen is currently unknown. When ophthalmopathy did not progress within 18 months, Graves' hyperthyroidism was considered stable. The study based diagnoses on clinical symptoms, serum thyroxine and TRAb, thyroid ultrasound and orbital computed tomography. Amplified TCR beta CDR3 regions came from RNA transcripts. The HTBI primer set served for first-round RT-PCR of the TCR CDR3. Using its own MiXCR run on the multiplex PCR reads, TCRdb lists one record per CDR3 protein. The sample shows around 340,000 distinct CDR3 sequences, more than 11% of them seen only once. The CDR3 has 12 residues. V lost 2 bases and J lost 9, with 8 bases in between. Germline-derived CDR1 and CDR2 are SGHDN and FVKESK. Findings and limits, study-wide: The majority of expanded thyroid clonotypes above 0.001 also appeared in blood.

Sequencing input: blood. V is TRBV14 and J is TRBJ2-1, with D uncertain. This sequence was found in a woman aged 30 to 39 with Graves' hyperthyroidism. CDR3 DNA: TGTGCCAGCAGCCAAACCCCGAGTGAGCAGTTCTTC. As protein: CASSQTPSEQFF.